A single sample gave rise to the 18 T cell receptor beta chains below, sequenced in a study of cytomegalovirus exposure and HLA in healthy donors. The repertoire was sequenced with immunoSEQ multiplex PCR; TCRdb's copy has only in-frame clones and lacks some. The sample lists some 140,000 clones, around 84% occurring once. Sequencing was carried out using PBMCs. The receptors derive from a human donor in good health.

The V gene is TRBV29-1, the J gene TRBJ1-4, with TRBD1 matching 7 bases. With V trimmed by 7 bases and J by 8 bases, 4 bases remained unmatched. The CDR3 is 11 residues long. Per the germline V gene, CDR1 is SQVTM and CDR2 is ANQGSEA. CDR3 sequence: CSAKQGEKLFF. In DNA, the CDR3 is TGCAGCGCAAAACAGGGGGAAAAACTGTTTTTT.

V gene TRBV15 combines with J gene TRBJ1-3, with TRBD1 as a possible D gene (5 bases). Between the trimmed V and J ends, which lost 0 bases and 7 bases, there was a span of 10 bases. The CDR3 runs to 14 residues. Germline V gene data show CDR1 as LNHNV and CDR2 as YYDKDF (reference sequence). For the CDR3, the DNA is TGTGCCACCAGCAGAGATCCACGGGGGAACACCATATATTTT. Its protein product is CATSRDPRGNTIYF.

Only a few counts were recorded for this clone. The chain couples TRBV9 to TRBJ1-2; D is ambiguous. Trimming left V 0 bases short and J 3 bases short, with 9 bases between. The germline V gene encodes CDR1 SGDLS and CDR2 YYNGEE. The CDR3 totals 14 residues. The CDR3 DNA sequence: TGTGCCAGCAGCGTAGGGCGGGCCTACTATGGCTACACCTTC. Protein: CASSVGRAYYGYTF.

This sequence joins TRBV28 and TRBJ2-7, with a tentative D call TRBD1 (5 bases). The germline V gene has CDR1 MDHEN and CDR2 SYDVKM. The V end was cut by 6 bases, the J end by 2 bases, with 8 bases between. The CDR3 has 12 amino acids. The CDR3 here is CASRTVTYEQYF. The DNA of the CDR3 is TGTGCCAGCAGGACAGTTACCTACGAGCAGTACTTC.

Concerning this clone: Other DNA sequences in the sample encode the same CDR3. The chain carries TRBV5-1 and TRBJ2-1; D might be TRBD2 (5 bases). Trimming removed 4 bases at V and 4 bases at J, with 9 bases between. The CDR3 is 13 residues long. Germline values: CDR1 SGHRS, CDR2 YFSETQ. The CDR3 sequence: CASSLDLYNEQFF. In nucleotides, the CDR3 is TGCGCCAGCAGCCTGGACTTGTACAATGAGCAGTTCTTC.

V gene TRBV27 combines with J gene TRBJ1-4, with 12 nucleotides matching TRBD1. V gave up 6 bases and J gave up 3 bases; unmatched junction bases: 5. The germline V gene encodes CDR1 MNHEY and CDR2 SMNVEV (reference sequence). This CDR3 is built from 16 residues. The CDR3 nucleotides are TGTGCCAGCAGGGGACAGGGGGCAATGGCTAATGAAAAACTGTTTTTT. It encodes CASRGQGAMANEKLFF.

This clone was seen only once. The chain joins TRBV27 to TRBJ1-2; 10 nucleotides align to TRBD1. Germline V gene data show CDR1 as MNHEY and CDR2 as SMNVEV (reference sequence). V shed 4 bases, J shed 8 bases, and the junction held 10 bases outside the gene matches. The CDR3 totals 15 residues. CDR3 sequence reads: CASSYTTGGESGYTF. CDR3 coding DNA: TGTGCCAGCAGTTATACGACAGGGGGCGAGTCCGGCTACACCTTC.

The CDR3 DNA reads as TGTGCCAGCAGTGCCCGGGAGAACACTGAAGCTTTCTTT. Translation gives CASSARENTEAFF. The chain employs TRBV6-1 and TRBJ1-1; D remains unclear. Germline values: CDR1 MNHNS, CDR2 SASEGT. This CDR3 spans 13 amino acids. Trimming left V 4 bases short and J 1 base short, with 7 bases between.

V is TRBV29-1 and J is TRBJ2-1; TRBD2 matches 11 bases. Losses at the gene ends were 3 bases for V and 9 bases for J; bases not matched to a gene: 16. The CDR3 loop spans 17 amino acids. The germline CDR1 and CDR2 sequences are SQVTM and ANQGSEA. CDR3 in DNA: TGCAGCGTTGACCCGGTAGCGGGAGGGGCTTTCTTGGCTGAGCAGTTCTTC. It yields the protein CSVDPVAGGAFLAEQFF.

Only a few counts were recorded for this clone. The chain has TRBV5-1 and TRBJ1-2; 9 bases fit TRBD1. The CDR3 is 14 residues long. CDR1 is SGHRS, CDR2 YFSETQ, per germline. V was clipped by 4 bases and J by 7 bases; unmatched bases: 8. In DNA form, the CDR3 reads TGCGCCAGCAGCCCGCTACAGGGGGCGAGTGGCTACACCTTC. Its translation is CASSPLQGASGYTF. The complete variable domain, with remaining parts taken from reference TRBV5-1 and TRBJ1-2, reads KAGVTQTPRYLIKTRGQQVTLSCSPISGHRSVSWYQQTPGQGLQFLFEYFSETQRNKGNFPGRFSGRQFSNSRSEMNVSTLELGDSALYLCASSPLQGASGYTFGSGTRLTVV.

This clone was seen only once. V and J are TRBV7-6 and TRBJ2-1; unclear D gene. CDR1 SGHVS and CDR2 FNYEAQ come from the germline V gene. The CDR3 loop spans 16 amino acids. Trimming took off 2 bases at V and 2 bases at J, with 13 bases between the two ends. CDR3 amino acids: CASSLPYARAYNEQFF. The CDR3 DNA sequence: TGTGCCAGCAGCTTACCTTACGCCCGAGCCTACAATGAGCAGTTCTTC. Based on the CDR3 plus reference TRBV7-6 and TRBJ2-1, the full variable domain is GAGVSQSPRYKVTKRGQDVALRCDPISGHVSLYWYRQALGQGPEFLTYFNYEAQQDKSGLPNDRFSAERPEGSISTLTIQRTEQRDSAMYRCASSLPYARAYNEQFFGPGTRLTVL.

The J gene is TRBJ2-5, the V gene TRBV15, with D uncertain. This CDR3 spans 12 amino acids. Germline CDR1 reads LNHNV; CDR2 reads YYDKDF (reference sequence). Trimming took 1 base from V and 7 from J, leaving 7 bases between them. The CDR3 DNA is TGTGCCACCAGCAGAGCCCCGGGGACCCAGTACTTC. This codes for CATSRAPGTQYF.

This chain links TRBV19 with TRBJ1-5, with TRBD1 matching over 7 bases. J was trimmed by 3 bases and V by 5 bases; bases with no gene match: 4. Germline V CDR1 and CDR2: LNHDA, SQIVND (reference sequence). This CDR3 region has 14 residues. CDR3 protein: CASSRQGINQPQHF. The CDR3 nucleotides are TGTGCCAGTAGTCGACAGGGTATCAATCAGCCCCAGCATTTT.

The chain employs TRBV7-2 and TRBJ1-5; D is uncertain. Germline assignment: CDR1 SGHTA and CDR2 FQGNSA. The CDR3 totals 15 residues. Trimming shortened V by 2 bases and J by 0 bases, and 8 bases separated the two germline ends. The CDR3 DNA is TGTGCCAGCAGCTTAACGGGTTTTAGCAATCAGCCCCAGCATTTT. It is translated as CASSLTGFSNQPQHF.

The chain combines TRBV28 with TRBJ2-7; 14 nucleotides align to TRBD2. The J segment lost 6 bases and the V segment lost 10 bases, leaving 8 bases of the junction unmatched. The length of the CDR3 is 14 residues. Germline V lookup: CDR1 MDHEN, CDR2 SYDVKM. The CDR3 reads CATLTSGRAGEQYF. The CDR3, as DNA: TGTGCCACCTTGACTAGCGGGAGGGCAGGCGAGCAGTACTTC.

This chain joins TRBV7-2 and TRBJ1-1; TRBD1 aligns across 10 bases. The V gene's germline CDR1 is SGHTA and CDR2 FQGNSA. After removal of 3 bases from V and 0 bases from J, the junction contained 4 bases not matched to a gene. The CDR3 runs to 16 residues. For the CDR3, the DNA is TGTGCCAGCAGCTTGACAGGGGGCCGCATGAACACTGAAGCTTTCTTT. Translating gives CASSLTGGRMNTEAFF.

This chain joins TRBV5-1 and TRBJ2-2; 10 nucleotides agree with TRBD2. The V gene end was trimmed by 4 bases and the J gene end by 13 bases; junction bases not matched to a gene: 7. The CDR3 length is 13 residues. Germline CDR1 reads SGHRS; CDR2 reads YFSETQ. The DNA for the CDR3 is TGCGCCAGCAGCCCTACAGCGGGAGGGACGCTGTTTTTT. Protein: CASSPTAGGTLFF.

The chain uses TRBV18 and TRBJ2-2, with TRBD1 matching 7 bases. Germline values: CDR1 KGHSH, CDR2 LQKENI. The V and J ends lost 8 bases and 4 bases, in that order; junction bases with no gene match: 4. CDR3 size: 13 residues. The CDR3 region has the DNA TGTGCCAGCACTACAGGGGTCACCGGGGAGCTGTTTTTT. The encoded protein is CASTTGVTGELFF.